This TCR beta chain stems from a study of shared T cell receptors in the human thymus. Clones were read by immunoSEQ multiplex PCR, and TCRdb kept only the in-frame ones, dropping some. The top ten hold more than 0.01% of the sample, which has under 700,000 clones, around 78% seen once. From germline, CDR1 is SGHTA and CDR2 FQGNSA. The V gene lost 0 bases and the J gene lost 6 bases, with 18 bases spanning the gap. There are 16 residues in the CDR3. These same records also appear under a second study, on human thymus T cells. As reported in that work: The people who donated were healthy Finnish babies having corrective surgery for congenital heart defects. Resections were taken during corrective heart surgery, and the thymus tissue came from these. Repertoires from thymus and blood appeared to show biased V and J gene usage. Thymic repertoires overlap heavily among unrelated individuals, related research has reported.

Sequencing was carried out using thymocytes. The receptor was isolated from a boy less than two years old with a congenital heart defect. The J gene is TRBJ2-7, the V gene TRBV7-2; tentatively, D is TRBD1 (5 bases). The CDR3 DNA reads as TGTGCCAGCAGCTTAGCGCCGGCAGGGCGACCGGGCGAGCAGTACTTC. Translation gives CASSLAPAGRPGEQYF.